This is a list of T cell receptor beta chains from one sample in a study of blood T cells in healthy people across ages. TCRdb re-derived calls from the 5' RACE reads in MiXCR, one entry per CDR3 protein. In the table there are around 1.1 million distinct CDR3 sequences, approximately 38% of which are singletons. The material sequenced was blood. These receptors were taken from a man between 18 and 29 years old in good health. Both conserved end residues are part of each CDR3. The order of the fields is V gene, J gene, CDR3 protein.

v_gene: TRBV27; j_gene: TRBJ2-1; CDR3aa: CASSFGQAGGPEQFF
v_gene: TRBV2; j_gene: TRBJ1-2; CDR3aa: CASRAGTDYGYTF
v_gene: TRBV18; j_gene: TRBJ2-1; CDR3aa: CASSPPVSYNEQFF
v_gene: TRBV5-1; j_gene: TRBJ2-1; CDR3aa: CASSLVGTSGGAYEQFF
v_gene: TRBV5-1; j_gene: TRBJ2-5; CDR3aa: CASSHSGGANEQYF
v_gene: TRBV12-3/TRBV12-4; j_gene: TRBJ1-2; CDR3aa: CASSRTGTARSGYTF
v_gene: TRBV12-3/TRBV12-4; j_gene: TRBJ2-1; CDR3aa: CASGHYLGQRNEQFF
v_gene: TRBV10-3; j_gene: TRBJ1-1; CDR3aa: CAISETQGGTEAFF
v_gene: TRBV4-1; j_gene: TRBJ2-7; CDR3aa: CASSPRVGGAYEQYF
v_gene: TRBV4-3; j_gene: TRBJ2-4; CDR3aa: CASSFLGTGGQNIQYF
v_gene: TRBV12-3/TRBV12-4; j_gene: TRBJ2-3; CDR3aa: CASSLGPTPTDTQYF
v_gene: TRBV7-2; j_gene: TRBJ2-1; CDR3aa: CASSLAGTVSYNEQFF
v_gene: TRBV29-1; j_gene: TRBJ1-1; CDR3aa: CSVDRMGQSTEAFF
v_gene: TRBV9; j_gene: TRBJ1-1; CDR3aa: CASSALNTEAFF
v_gene: TRBV27; j_gene: TRBJ2-7; CDR3aa: CATSRDGEQYF
v_gene: TRBV6-6; j_gene: TRBJ1-6; CDR3aa: CASSYRDRDSPLHF
v_gene: TRBV20-1; j_gene: TRBJ1-4; CDR3aa: CSAIQQGNEKLFF
v_gene: TRBV7-6; j_gene: TRBJ2-3; CDR3aa: CASSLAGGINTQYF
v_gene: TRBV29-1; j_gene: TRBJ2-5; CDR3aa: CSVEGATTYNEQYF
v_gene: TRBV7-2; j_gene: TRBJ2-1; CDR3aa: CASSLSGLGSSYNEQFF
v_gene: TRBV7-2; j_gene: TRBJ2-3; CDR3aa: CASKGPWRGRRTDTQYF
v_gene: TRBV4-3; j_gene: TRBJ2-1; CDR3aa: CASSQMGDSINHEQFF
v_gene: TRBV6-5; j_gene: TRBJ2-1; CDR3aa: CASSPSRSSYNEQFF
v_gene: TRBV6-5; j_gene: TRBJ1-4; CDR3aa: CASRHTDGRNEKLFF